The T cell receptor beta chain described here comes from a study of blood T cell repertoires in COVID-19. Looking at the study overall: PBMCs, B-cell-depleted T cells, or T cells were the source of the cDNA or gDNA that made up the material.

CDR3 length: 11 amino acids. Germline-derived CDR1 and CDR2 are DFQATT and SNEGSKA (reference sequence). V lost 6 bases, J lost 3 bases, and 9 bases lay in between. As originally analysed: Nucleated cell number was recorded as an estimate derived from reference gene primer amplification. Clones were read by immunoSEQ multiplex PCR, and TCRdb kept only the in-frame ones, dropping some. From that table come the V and J calls and clone size; the DNA was used to work out D and trimming. The table includes about 260,000 clones, about nine tenths detected once. Many counts were recorded for this clone. The clonotype originates from a middle-aged woman who had recovered from COVID-19. Specimen: peripheral blood. The chain recombines TRBV20-1 with TRBJ2-7; possible D gene TRBD2, 6 bases. This CDR3 is CSAVGGYEQYF. The CDR3 DNA follows: TGCAGTGCGGTGGGGGGCTACGAGCAGTACTTC.